This paragraph covers one TCR beta chain sequence. Its antigen remains unknown. The data were taken from a study of cytomegalovirus exposure and HLA in healthy donors. At the level of the study: The study placed about 86% of its approximately 400 genotyped donors in the Caucasian-associated ancestry cluster. General study findings and limits: Because they were indistinguishable, some V segments, including TRBV6-2 and TRBV6-3, were excluded. Several top significant clusters appeared, in a later analysis, to be linked to common viral pathogens.

Per the germline V gene, CDR1 is LNHDA and CDR2 is SQIVND (reference sequence). Trimming stripped 7 bases from V and 4 bases from J, with 16 bases between. The CDR3 runs 14 residues. Both 60 Vbeta primers and 13 Jbeta primers went into the PCR. Repertoires were generated with immunoSEQ multiplex PCR, while TCRdb's copy carries only in-frame clones and drops some. This sample has more than 150,000 clones, with 80% to 85% found just once. Whereas donors were nominally healthy upon sampling, unrecorded immune exposures were probable. The origin of this receptor is a woman aged 18-35 years in good health and CMV-seropositive. What was sequenced was PBMCs. This sequence joins TRBV19 and TRBJ2-5, with D maybe TRBD2 (6 bases). CDR3 sequence: CASIVSGDPETQYF. CDR3 DNA: TGTGCCAGTATTGTCTCGGGGGACCCAGAGACCCAGTACTTC.